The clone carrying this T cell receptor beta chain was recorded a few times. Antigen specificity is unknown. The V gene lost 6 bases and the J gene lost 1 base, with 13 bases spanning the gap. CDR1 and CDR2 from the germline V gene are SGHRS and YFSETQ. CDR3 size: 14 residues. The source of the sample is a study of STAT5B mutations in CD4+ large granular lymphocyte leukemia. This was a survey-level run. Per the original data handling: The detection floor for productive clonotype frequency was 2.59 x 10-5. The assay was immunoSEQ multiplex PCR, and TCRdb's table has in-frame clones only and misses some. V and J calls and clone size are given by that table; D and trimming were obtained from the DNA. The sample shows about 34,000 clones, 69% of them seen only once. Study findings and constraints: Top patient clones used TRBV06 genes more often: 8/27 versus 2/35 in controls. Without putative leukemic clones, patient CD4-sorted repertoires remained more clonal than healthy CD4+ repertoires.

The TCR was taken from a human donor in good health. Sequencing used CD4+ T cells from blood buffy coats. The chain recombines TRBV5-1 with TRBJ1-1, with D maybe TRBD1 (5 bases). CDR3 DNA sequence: TGCGCCAGCACCCAGGGCAGTCAGAACACTGAAGCTTTCTTT. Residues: CASTQGSQNTEAFF.